Shown below are 6 T cell receptor beta chains from a single sample sequenced in a study of blood T cell repertoires in COVID-19. Sequenced by immunoSEQ multiplex PCR; TCRdb stores in-frame clones only, minus some. The top ten clones hold about 1.2% of a sample with some 300,000 clones, around nine tenths of them seen once. The sequenced sample consisted of peripheral blood. These receptor sequences come from an older man with acute or convalescent COVID-19.

The chain carries TRBV24-1 and TRBJ2-2; the D is unclear. Deletions cut 9 bases from V and 0 bases from J, with 13 bases between. Per the germline V gene, CDR1 is KGHDR and CDR2 is SFDVKD. The CDR3 sequence is 15 residues long. CDR3 in amino acids: CATQAQRPNTGELFF. DNA of the CDR3: TGTGCCACCCAAGCCCAGCGACCGAACACCGGGGAGCTGTTTTTT.

The chain carries TRBV4-3 and TRBJ1-1, with D unclear. The V end lost 1 base, the J end lost 8 bases, and 11 bases lay between the germline ends. The CDR3 loop spans 13 amino acids. Germline V gene lookup returns CDR1 LGHNA and CDR2 YSLEER. This chain's CDR3 is CASSQVTRGEAFF. The CDR3 DNA follows: TGCGCCAGCAGCCAAGTAACGCGAGGAGAAGCTTTCTTT.

The chain recombines TRBV28 with TRBJ2-7; the match to TRBD1 covers 12 bases. V lost 7 bases and J lost 5; bases outside the gene matches: 12. This CDR3 comprises 16 residues. CDR1 is MDHEN and CDR2 is SYDVKM in the germline V gene. The CDR3 sequence: CASTSGTGGTMDEQYF. The CDR3 DNA reads TGTGCCAGCACCTCCGGGACAGGGGGCACTATGGACGAGCAGTACTTC.

The chain employs TRBV4-1 and TRBJ2-5, with TRBD2 identical over 7 bases. Germline-derived CDR1 and CDR2 are MGHRA and YSYEKL. Trimming cost V 1 base and J 4 bases; bases outside gene matches: 6. CDR3 length: 15 residues. The CDR3 sequence: CASSQGEGLRETQYF. CDR3 nucleotide sequence: TGCGCCAGCAGCCAAGGGGAGGGGCTCAGAGAGACCCAGTACTTC.

The CDR3 nucleotides read TGCGCCAGCAGCTTGGCCCCGGCCTACAATGAGCAGTTCTTC. Translating gives CASSLAPAYNEQFF. The chain couples TRBV5-1 to TRBJ2-1; D ambiguous. The CDR3 runs 14 residues. The ends were cut back, 0 bases at V and 2 bases at J, with 6 bases in the middle. CDR1 SGHRS and CDR2 YFSETQ come from the germline V gene. The entire variable domain, with the rest obtained from reference TRBV5-1 and TRBJ2-1, is as follows: KAGVTQTPRYLIKTRGQQVTLSCSPISGHRSVSWYQQTPGQGLQFLFEYFSETQRNKGNFPGRFSGRQFSNSRSEMNVSTLELGDSALYLCASSLAPAYNEQFFGPGTRLTVL.

The J gene is TRBJ2-7, the V gene TRBV5-1; 12 nucleotides agree with TRBD2. V was clipped by 4 bases and J by 2 bases; unmatched bases: 4. The CDR3 is 15 amino acids. The germline V gene has CDR1 SGHRS and CDR2 YFSETQ. The CDR3 coding sequence is TGCGCCAGCAGCGCCGGACTAGCGGGGACCTACGAGCAGTACTTC. This translates into CASSAGLAGTYEQYF.